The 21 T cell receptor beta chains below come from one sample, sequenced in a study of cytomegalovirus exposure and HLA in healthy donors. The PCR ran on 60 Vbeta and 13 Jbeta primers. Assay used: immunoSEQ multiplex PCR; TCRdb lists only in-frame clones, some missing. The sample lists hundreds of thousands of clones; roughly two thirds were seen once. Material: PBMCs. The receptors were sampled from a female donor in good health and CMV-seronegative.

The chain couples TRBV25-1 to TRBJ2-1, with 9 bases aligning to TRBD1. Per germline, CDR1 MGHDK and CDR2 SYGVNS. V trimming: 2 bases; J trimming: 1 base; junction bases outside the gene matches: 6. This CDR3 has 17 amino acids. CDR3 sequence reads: CASSEQTGGFSYNEQFF. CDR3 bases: TGTGCCAGCAGTGAACAGACAGGGGGTTTTTCCTACAATGAGCAGTTCTTC.

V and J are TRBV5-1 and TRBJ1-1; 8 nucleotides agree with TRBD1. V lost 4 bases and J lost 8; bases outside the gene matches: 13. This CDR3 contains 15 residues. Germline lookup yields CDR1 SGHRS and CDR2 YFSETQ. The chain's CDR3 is CASSPRDRPRGEAFF. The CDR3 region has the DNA TGCGCCAGCAGCCCCCGGGACAGGCCTAGAGGAGAAGCTTTCTTT. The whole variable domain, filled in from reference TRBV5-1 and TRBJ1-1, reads KAGVTQTPRYLIKTRGQQVTLSCSPISGHRSVSWYQQTPGQGLQFLFEYFSETQRNKGNFPGRFSGRQFSNSRSEMNVSTLELGDSALYLCASSPRDRPRGEAFFGQGTRLTVV.

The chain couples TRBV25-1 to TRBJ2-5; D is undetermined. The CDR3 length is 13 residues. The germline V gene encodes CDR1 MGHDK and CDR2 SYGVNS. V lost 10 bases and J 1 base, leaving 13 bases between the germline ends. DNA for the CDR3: TGTGCCACACGAGACAAGCTCCAAGAGACCCAGTACTTC. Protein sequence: CATRDKLQETQYF. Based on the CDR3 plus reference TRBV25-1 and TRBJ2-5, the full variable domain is EADIYQTPRYLVIGTGKKITLECSQTMGHDKMYWYQQDPGMELHLIHYSYGVNSTEKGDLSSESTVSRIRTEHFPLTLESARPSHTSQYLCATRDKLQETQYFGPGTRLLVL.

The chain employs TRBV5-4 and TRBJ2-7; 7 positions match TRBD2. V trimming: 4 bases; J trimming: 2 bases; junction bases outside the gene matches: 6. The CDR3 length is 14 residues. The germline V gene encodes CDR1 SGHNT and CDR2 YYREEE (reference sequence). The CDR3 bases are TGTGCCAGCAGCCTATCTAGCGGCACCTACGAGCAGTACTTC. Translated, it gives CASSLSSGTYEQYF.

CDR3 bases: TGTGCCAGCAGCGAAGCCGGGAACCCTAGCACAGATACGCAGTATTTT. Residues: CASSEAGNPSTDTQYF. This chain uses TRBV5-6 with TRBJ2-3; D possibly corresponds to TRBD2 (5 bases). Germline V gives CDR1 SGHDT, CDR2 YYEEEE. This CDR3 region has 16 residues. The V gene lost 4 bases and the J gene lost 0 bases, with 15 bases spanning the gap.

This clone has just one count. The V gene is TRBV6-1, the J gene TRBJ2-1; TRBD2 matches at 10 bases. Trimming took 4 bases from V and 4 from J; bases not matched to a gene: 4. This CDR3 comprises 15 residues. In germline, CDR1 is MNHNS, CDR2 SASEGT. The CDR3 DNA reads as TGTGCCAGCAGTGGGACTAGCGGCTTTTACAATGAGCAGTTCTTC. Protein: CASSGTSGFYNEQFF.

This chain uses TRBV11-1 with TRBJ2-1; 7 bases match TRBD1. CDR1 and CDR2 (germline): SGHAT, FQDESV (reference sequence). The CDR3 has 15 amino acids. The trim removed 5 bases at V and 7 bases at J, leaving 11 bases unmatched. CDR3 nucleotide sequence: TGTGCCAGCAGCACCCGACAGGGTATGGGGAATGAGCAGTTCTTC. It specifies CASSTRQGMGNEQFF. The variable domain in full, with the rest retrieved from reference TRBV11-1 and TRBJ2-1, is EAEVAQSPRYKITEKSQAVAFWCDPISGHATLYWYRQILGQGPELLVQFQDESVVDDSQLPKDRFSAERLKGVDSTLKIQPAELGDSAMYLCASSTRQGMGNEQFFGPGTRLTVL.

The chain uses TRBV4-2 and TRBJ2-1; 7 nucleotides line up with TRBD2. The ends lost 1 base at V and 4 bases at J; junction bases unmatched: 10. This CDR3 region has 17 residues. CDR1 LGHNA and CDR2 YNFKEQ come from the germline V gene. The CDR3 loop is CASSQGGGLNLYNEQFF. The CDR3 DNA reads TGTGCCAGCAGCCAAGGGGGGGGACTAAACTTATACAATGAGCAGTTCTTC.

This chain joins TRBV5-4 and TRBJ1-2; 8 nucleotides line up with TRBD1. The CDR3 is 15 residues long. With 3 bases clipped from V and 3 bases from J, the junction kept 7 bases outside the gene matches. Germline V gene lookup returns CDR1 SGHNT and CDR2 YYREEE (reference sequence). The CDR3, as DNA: TGTGCCAGCAGCTCCTCGCAGGGGGCCCACTATGGCTACACCTTC. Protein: CASSSSQGAHYGYTF.

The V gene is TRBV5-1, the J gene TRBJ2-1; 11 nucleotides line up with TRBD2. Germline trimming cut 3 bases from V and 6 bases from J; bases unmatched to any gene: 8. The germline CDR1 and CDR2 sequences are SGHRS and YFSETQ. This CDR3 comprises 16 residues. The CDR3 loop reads CASSSSPSGRFNEQFF. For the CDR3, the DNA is TGCGCCAGCAGCTCGTCACCTAGCGGGAGGTTCAATGAGCAGTTCTTC.

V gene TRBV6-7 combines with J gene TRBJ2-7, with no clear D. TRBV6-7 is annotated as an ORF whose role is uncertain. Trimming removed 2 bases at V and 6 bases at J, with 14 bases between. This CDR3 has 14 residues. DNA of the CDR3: TGTGCCAGCAGTTACCTCCTACCCCCCCCCGAGCAGTACTTC. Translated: CASSYLLPPPEQYF.

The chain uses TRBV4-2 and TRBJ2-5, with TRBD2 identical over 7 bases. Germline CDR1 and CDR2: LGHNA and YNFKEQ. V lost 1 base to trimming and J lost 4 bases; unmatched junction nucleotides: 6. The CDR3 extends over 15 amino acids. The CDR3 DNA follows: TGTGCCAGCAGCCAAGGGGCGGGAGTGGCAGAGACCCAGTACTTC. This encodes CASSQGAGVAETQYF.

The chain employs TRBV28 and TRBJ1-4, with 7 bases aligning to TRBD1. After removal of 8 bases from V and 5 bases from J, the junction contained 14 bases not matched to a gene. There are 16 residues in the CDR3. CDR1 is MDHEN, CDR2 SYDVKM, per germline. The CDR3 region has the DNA TGTGCCAGCTCGGGACAGCCCCGTGGCCTCAATGAAAAACTGTTTTTT. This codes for CASSGQPRGLNEKLFF.

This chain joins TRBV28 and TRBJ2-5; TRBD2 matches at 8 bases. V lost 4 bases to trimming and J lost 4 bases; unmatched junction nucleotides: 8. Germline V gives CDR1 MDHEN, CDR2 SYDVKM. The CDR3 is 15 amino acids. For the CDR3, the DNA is TGTGCCAGCAGTTCAGGATCGGCGGGAGGAGAGACCCAGTACTTC. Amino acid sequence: CASSSGSAGGETQYF.

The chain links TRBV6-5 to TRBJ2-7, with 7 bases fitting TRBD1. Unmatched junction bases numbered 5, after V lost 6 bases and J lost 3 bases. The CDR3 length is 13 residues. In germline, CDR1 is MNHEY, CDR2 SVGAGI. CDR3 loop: CASSLRGNYEQYF. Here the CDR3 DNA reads TGTGCCAGCAGCCTCAGGGGGAACTACGAGCAGTACTTC.

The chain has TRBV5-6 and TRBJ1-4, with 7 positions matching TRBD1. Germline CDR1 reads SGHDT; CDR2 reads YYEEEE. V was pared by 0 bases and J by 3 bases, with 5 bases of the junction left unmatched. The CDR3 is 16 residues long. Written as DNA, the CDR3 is TGTGCCAGCAGCTTGGGACAGGGTACGGCTAATGAAAAACTGTTTTTT. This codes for CASSLGQGTANEKLFF.

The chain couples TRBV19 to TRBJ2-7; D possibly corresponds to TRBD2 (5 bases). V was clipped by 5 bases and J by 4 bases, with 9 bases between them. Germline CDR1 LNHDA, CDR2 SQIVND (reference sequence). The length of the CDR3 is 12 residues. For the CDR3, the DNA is TGTGCCAGTAGTCCGGGGTTTTACGAGCAGTACTTC. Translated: CASSPGFYEQYF. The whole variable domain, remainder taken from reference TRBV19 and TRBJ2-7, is DGGITQSPKYLFRKEGQNVTLSCEQNLNHDAMYWYRQDPGQGLRLIYYSQIVNDFQKGDIAEGYSVSREKKESFPLTVTSAQKNPTAFYLCASSPGFYEQYFGPGTRLTVT.

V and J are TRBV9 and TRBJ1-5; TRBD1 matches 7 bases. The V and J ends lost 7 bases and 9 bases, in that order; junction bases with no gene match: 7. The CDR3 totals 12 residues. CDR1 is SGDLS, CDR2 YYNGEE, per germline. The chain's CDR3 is CASGAQGGPQHF. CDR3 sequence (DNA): TGTGCCAGCGGCGCCCAGGGGGGGCCCCAGCATTTT.

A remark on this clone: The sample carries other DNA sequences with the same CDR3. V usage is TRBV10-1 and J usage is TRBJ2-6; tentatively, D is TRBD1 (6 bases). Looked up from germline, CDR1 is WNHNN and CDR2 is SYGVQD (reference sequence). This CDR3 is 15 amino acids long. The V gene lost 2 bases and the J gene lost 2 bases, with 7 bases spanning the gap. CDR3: CASSEGGTGANVLTF. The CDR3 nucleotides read TGCGCCAGCAGTGAGGGGGGCACTGGGGCCAACGTCCTGACTTTC.

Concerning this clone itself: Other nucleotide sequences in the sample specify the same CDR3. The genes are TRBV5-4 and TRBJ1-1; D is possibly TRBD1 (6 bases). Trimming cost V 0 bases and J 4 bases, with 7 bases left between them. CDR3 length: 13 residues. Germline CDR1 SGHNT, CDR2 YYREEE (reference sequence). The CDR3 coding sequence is TGTGCCAGCAGCTTGGGACAGGCCACTGAAGCTTTCTTT. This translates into CASSLGQATEAFF.

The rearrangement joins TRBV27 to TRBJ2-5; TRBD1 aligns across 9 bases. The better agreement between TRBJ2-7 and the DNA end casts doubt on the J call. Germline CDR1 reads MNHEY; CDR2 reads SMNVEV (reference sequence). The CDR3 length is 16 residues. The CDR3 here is CASSPLTGGGFIEQYF. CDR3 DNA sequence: TGTGCCAGCAGTCCCCTAACAGGGGGCGGTTTCATCGAGCAGTACTTC.